These 23 T cell receptor beta chains share one sample of origin, sequenced in a study of blood T cell repertoires in COVID-19. Sequenced by immunoSEQ multiplex PCR; TCRdb stores in-frame clones only, minus some. The top ten hold 1% to 1.5% of the sample, which has a few hundred thousand clones, roughly 90% seen once. The sample taken for sequencing was peripheral blood. The receptor set was obtained from a man in his forties with acute or convalescent COVID-19.

The gene calls are TRBV7-2 and TRBJ1-2, with unresolved D. The germline gives CDR1 SGHTA, CDR2 FQGNSA. The CDR3 is made up of 14 amino acids. The germline V and J ends were trimmed by 5 bases and 6 bases, with 16 bases remaining between them. The CDR3 DNA reads TGTGCCAGCAGCCCTAGCGGGGAGTGGAATGGCTACACCTTC. This translates into CASSPSGEWNGYTF. The entire variable domain, with the rest obtained from reference TRBV7-2 and TRBJ1-2, is as follows: GAGVSQSPSNKVTEKGKDVELRCDPISGHTALYWYRQSLGQGLEFLIYFQGNSAPDKSGLPSDRFSAERTGGSVSTLTIQRTQQEDSAVYLCASSPSGEWNGYTFGSGTRLTVV.

The chain employs TRBV27 and TRBJ1-4; 8 bases match TRBD1. Germline trimming cut 4 bases from V and 8 bases from J; bases unmatched to any gene: 6. Germline values: CDR1 MNHEY, CDR2 SMNVEV (reference sequence). CDR3 length equals 14 residues. The CDR3 DNA reads as TGTGCCAGCAGTTCGACAGGGGTTTGGGAAAAACTGTTTTTT. Its translation: CASSSTGVWEKLFF.

The J gene is TRBJ2-2, the V gene TRBV6-4; D gene uncertain. Germline V gene lookup returns CDR1 MRHNA and CDR2 SNTAGT. Deletions cut 2 bases from V and 5 bases from J, with 6 bases between. The CDR3 covers 13 residues. CDR3 DNA sequence: TGTGCCAGCAGTGACAAGACAACCGGGGAGCTGTTTTTT. It specifies CASSDKTTGELFF.

The rearrangement uses TRBV7-8 and TRBJ2-7, with 11 bases lining up with TRBD2. V shed 6 bases and J 4 bases; nucleotides not matched to a gene: 20. The length of the CDR3 is 19 residues. The germline gives CDR1 SGHVS, CDR2 FQNEAQ. The CDR3 region has the DNA TGTGCCAGCAGGGGCGAGGCTAGCGGGAGGCTGAGTCCTCTTTACGAGCAGTACTTC. This codes for CASRGEASGRLSPLYEQYF.

The chain has TRBV30 and TRBJ2-7, with 7 bases identical to TRBD2. V lost 2 bases to trimming and J lost 5 bases; unmatched junction nucleotides: 9. The CDR3 extends over 14 amino acids. The V gene's germline CDR1 is GTSNPN and CDR2 SVGIG (reference sequence). CDR3 sequence reads: CAWSPPGGWNEQYF. The CDR3 DNA sequence: TGTGCCTGGAGTCCCCCGGGGGGTTGGAACGAGCAGTACTTC. Complete variable domain (other parts from reference TRBV30 and TRBJ2-7): SQTIHQWPATLVQPVGSPLSLECTVEGTSNPNLYWYRQAAGRGLQLLFYSVGIGQISSEVPQNLSASRPQDRQFILSSKKLLLSDSGFYLCAWSPPGGWNEQYFGPGTRLTVT.

V gene TRBV18 combines with J gene TRBJ1-1; no firm D call. With 3 bases removed from V and 3 bases from J, the gap between germline ends came to 17 bases. Germline CDR1 reads KGHSH; CDR2 reads LQKENI. There are 16 residues in the CDR3. This CDR3 is CASSPGRLYSDTEAFF. The CDR3 region has the DNA TGTGCCAGCTCACCGGGGAGACTATATAGTGACACTGAAGCTTTCTTT.

The chain couples TRBV18 to TRBJ1-2; 7 nucleotides agree with TRBD1. J was trimmed by 7 bases and V by 6 bases; bases with no gene match: 8. Germline V gives CDR1 KGHSH, CDR2 LQKENI. The CDR3 is 13 residues long. The CDR3 bases are TGTGCCAGCTCCGAAGACAGGGCGGGTGGCTACACCTTC. Protein product: CASSEDRAGGYTF. The full variable domain, with the rest looked up from reference TRBV18 and TRBJ1-2, is NAGVMQNPRHLVRRRGQEARLRCSPMKGHSHVYWYRQLPEEGLKFMVYLQKENIIDESGMPKERFSAEFPKEGPSILRIQQVVRGDSAAYFCASSEDRAGGYTFGSGTRLTVV.

The chain uses TRBV18 and TRBJ1-1; no clear D. V shed 1 base and J shed 0 bases, with 6 bases lying between them. The CDR3 extends over 14 amino acids. Germline CDR1 reads KGHSH; CDR2 reads LQKENI. CDR3 in amino acids: CASSPLNLNTEAFF. The CDR3 bases are TGTGCCAGCTCACCACTTAATCTGAACACTGAAGCTTTCTTT. Full variable domain (rest looked up from reference TRBV18 and TRBJ1-1): NAGVMQNPRHLVRRRGQEARLRCSPMKGHSHVYWYRQLPEEGLKFMVYLQKENIIDESGMPKERFSAEFPKEGPSILRIQQVVRGDSAAYFCASSPLNLNTEAFFGQGTRLTVV.

The CDR3 spells CASSLGQVPNYGYTF. CDR3 DNA: TGTGCCAGCAGCTTGGGACAAGTACCAAACTATGGCTACACCTTC. The chain links TRBV7-9 to TRBJ1-2, with D possibly matching TRBD1 (6 bases). This CDR3 has 15 residues. The V end was cut by 3 bases, the J end by 2 bases, with 13 bases between. The germline V gene encodes CDR1 SEHNR and CDR2 FQNEAQ (reference sequence).

The chain has TRBV11-2 and TRBJ2-7; TRBD1 agrees at 9 bases. There are 14 residues in the CDR3. Unmatched junction bases numbered 6, after V lost 6 bases and J lost 3 bases. Germline assignment: CDR1 SGHAT and CDR2 FQNNGV. Written as DNA, the CDR3 is TGTGCCAGCAGGCCCGGGACAGGGCTCTACGAGCAGTACTTC. Protein: CASRPGTGLYEQYF. Based on the CDR3 plus reference TRBV11-2 and TRBJ2-7, the full variable domain is EAGVAQSPRYKIIEKRQSVAFWCNPISGHATLYWYQQILGQGPKLLIQFQNNGVVDDSQLPKDRFSAERLKGVDSTLKIQPAKLEDSAVYLCASRPGTGLYEQYFGPGTRLTVT.

This chain joins TRBV13 and TRBJ2-3; D may be TRBD2 (6 bases). Germline CDR1 reads PRHDT; CDR2 reads FYEKMQ (reference sequence). The CDR3 runs to 14 residues. V gave up 4 bases and J gave up 2 bases, with 10 bases separating them. CDR3 DNA sequence: TGTGCCAGCAGCTCCGGGACTTACACAGATACGCAGTATTTT. Translation: CASSSGTYTDTQYF.

The chain joins TRBV28 to TRBJ2-3; no definite D call. CDR3 size: 11 residues. The V end was cut by 6 bases, the J end by 2 bases, with 3 bases between. Germline V gene data show CDR1 as MDHEN and CDR2 as SYDVKM. CDR3 loop: CASSFTDTQYF. Written as DNA, the CDR3 is TGTGCCAGCAGCTTCACAGATACGCAGTATTTT.

The chain carries TRBV18 and TRBJ1-1, with D unresolved. V was trimmed by 3 bases and J by 1 base, leaving 15 bases between them. Germline-derived CDR1 and CDR2 are KGHSH and LQKENI. CDR3 length: 16 residues. CDR3 protein: CASSPLAGETNTEAFF. The CDR3 DNA follows: TGTGCCAGCTCACCTCTTGCCGGGGAGACGAACACTGAAGCTTTCTTT.

The chain uses TRBV7-9 and TRBJ2-7; 8 nucleotides match TRBD2. The trim removed 3 bases at V and 1 base at J, leaving 5 bases unmatched. Germline CDR1 is SEHNR and CDR2 is FQNEAQ (reference sequence). The CDR3 sequence is 15 residues long. The CDR3 bases are TGTGCCAGCAGCTTCATTAGCGGGGCATCCTACGAGCAGTACTTC. It translates to CASSFISGASYEQYF.

The chain recombines TRBV5-1 with TRBJ1-3; D remains unclear. Trimming took off 2 bases at V and 2 bases at J, with 11 bases between the two ends. The length of the CDR3 is 15 residues. Germline V gene sequence: CDR1 SGHRS, CDR2 YFSETQ. CDR3 in amino acids: CASSFDFRAGNTIYF. CDR3 in DNA: TGCGCCAGCAGCTTTGATTTCCGGGCTGGAAACACCATATATTTT.

The V gene is TRBV29-1, the J gene TRBJ1-1; 7 bases are shared with TRBD1. This CDR3 is built from 16 residues. Germline V gene data show CDR1 as SQVTM and CDR2 as ANQGSEA. With 4 bases clipped from V and 5 bases from J, the junction kept 16 bases outside the gene matches. CDR3 region: CSVGVRQGPELTEAFF. Written as DNA, the CDR3 is TGCAGCGTTGGAGTTAGACAGGGTCCGGAGTTGACTGAAGCTTTCTTT.

This chain connects TRBV19 to TRBJ2-2; the D gene is possibly TRBD1 (5 bases). CDR1 and CDR2 from the germline V gene are LNHDA and SQIVND (reference sequence). Trimming took off 1 base at V and 7 bases at J, with 10 bases between the two ends. CDR3 length: 14 amino acids. The CDR3 DNA reads TGTGCCAGTAGTATAGGGCAGGGTAGCGGGGAGCTGTTTTTT. Amino acids: CASSIGQGSGELFF.

J is TRBJ2-1 and V is TRBV5-4; a possible D gene is TRBD2 (5 bases). CDR3 size: 13 residues. The germline V gene has CDR1 SGHNT and CDR2 YYREEE (reference sequence). V lost 6 bases and J lost 6, with 13 bases in between. In DNA form, the CDR3 reads TGTGCCAGCACCCTAGCCCCAGCCAATGAGCAGTTCTTC. It is translated as CASTLAPANEQFF.

The gene calls are TRBV5-6 and TRBJ2-7; 9 nucleotides agree with TRBD1. V lost 2 bases to trimming and J lost 5 bases; unmatched junction nucleotides: 8. Germline V gives CDR1 SGHDT, CDR2 YYEEEE. CDR3 length: 15 residues. CDR3 in amino acids: CASSFPDRGVDEQYF. CDR3 nucleotides: TGTGCCAGCAGCTTCCCGGACAGGGGTGTCGACGAGCAGTACTTC.

A few counts support this clone. This chain links TRBV19 with TRBJ2-7; the D gene is possibly TRBD2 (5 bases). The CDR3 covers 14 residues. Trimming removed 6 bases at V and 3 bases at J, with 15 bases between. Germline CDR1 reads LNHDA; CDR2 reads SQIVND (reference sequence). The CDR3 nucleotides read TGTGCCAGTAGCCCTCGGGGTATCCGCTACGAGCAGTACTTC. Encoded protein: CASSPRGIRYEQYF.

This chain joins TRBV30 and TRBJ2-3; D unclear. Per germline, CDR1 GTSNPN and CDR2 SVGIG (reference sequence). The CDR3 is 12 residues long. V lost 2 bases and J 2 bases, leaving 5 bases between the germline ends. CDR3 protein: CAWSSNTDTQYF. In DNA form, the CDR3 reads TGTGCCTGGAGTTCTAACACAGATACGCAGTATTTT.

The chain links TRBV6-2 or TRBV6-3 to TRBJ2-3, with D possibly being TRBD2 (5 bases). CDR1 and CDR2 from the germline V gene are MNHEY and SVGEGT. This CDR3 has 15 amino acids. V was shortened by 0 bases and J by 2 bases, with 9 bases between the two germline ends. The CDR3 spells CASSYSEGHTDTQYF. The CDR3, as DNA: TGTGCCAGCAGTTACTCTGAGGGCCACACAGATACGCAGTATTTT.

This sequence joins TRBV5-6 and TRBJ1-5; the D gene is possibly TRBD1 (6 bases). Germline CDR1 and CDR2: SGHDT and YYEEEE. With 1 base removed from V and 1 base from J, the gap between germline ends came to 9 bases. This CDR3 is built from 15 residues. Here the CDR3 DNA reads TGTGCCAGCAGCTTGACTACAGGGAGCAATCAGCCCCAGCATTTT. This codes for CASSLTTGSNQPQHF.